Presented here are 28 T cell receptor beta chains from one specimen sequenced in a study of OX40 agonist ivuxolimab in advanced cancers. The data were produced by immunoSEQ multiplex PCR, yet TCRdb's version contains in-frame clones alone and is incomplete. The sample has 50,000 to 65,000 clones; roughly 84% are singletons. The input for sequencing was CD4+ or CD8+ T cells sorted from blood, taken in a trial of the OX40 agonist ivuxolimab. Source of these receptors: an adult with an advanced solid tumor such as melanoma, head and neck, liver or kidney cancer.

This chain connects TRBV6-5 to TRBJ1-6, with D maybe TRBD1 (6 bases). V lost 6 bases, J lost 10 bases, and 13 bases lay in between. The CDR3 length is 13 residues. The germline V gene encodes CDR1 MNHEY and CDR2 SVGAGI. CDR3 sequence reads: CASSTGQTSPLHF. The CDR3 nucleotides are TGTGCCAGCAGCACCGGACAGACATCACCCCTCCACTTT.

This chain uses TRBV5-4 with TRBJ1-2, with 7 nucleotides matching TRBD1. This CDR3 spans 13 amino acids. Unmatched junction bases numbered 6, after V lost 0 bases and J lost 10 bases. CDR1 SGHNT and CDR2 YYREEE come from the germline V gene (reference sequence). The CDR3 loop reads CASSLEQGHFYTF. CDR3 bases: TGTGCCAGCAGCTTGGAACAGGGGCATTTCTACACCTTC.

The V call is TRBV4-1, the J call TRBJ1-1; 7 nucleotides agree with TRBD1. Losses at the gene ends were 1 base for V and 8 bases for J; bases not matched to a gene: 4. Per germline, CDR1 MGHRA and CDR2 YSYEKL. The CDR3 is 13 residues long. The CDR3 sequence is CASSQVSRGEAFF. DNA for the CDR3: TGCGCCAGCAGCCAAGTGAGCAGGGGGGAAGCTTTCTTT.

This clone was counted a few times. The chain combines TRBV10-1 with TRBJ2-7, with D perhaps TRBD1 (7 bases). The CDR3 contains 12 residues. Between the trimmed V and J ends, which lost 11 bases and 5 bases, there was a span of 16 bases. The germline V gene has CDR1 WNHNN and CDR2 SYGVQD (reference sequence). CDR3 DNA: TGCGCCCTATGGCAGGGGGAGGACGAGCAGTACTTC. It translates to CALWQGEDEQYF.

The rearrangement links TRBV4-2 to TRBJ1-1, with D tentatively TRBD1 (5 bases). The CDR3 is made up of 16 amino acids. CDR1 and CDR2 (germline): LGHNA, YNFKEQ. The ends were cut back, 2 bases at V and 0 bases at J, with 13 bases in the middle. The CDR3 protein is CASSQQGVSMNTEAFF. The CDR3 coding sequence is TGTGCCAGCAGCCAACAGGGTGTTTCGATGAACACTGAAGCTTTCTTT.

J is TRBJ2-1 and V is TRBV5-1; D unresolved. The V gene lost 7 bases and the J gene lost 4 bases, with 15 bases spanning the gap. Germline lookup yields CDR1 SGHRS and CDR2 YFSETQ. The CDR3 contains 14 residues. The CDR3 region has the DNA TGCGCCAGCGGTAGGGCCCTGCCGTACAATGAGCAGTTCTTC. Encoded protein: CASGRALPYNEQFF.

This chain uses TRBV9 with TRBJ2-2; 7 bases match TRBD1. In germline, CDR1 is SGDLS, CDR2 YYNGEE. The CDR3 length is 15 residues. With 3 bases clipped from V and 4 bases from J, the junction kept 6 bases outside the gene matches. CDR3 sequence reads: CASSGKTGVTGELFF. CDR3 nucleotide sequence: TGTGCCAGCAGCGGAAAAACAGGGGTCACCGGGGAGCTGTTTTTT.

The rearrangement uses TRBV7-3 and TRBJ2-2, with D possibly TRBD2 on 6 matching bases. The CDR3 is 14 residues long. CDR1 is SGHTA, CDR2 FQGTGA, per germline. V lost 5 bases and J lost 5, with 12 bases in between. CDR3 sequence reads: CASSPSGGTGELFF. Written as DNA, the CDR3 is TGTGCCAGCAGCCCATCCGGGGGTACCGGGGAGCTGTTTTTT. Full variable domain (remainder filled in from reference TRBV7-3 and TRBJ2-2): GAGVSQTPSNKVTEKGKYVELRCDPISGHTALYWYRQSLGQGPEFLIYFQGTGAADDSGLPNDRFFAVRPEGSVSTLKIQRTERGDSAVYLCASSPSGGTGELFFGEGSRLTVL.

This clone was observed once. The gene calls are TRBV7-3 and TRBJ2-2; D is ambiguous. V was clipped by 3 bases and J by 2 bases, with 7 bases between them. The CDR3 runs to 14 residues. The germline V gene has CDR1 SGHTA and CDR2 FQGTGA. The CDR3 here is CASSLGSNTGELFF. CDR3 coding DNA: TGTGCCAGCAGCTTGGGCAGTAACACCGGGGAGCTGTTTTTT.

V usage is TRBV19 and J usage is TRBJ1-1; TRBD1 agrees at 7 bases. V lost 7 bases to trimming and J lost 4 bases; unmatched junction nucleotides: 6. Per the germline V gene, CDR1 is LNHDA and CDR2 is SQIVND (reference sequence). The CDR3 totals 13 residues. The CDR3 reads CASMDRHGTEAFF. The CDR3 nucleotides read TGTGCCAGTATGGACAGGCATGGCACTGAAGCTTTCTTT. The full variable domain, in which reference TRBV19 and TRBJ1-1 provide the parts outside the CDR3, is DGGITQSPKYLFRKEGQNVTLSCEQNLNHDAMYWYRQDPGQGLRLIYYSQIVNDFQKGDIAEGYSVSREKKESFPLTVTSAQKNPTAFYLCASMDRHGTEAFFGQGTRLTVV.

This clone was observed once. DNA of the CDR3: TGTGCCAGCAGACCTTTCGGACTGAGGATCACAGATACGCAGTATTTT. Translating gives CASRPFGLRITDTQYF. This chain links TRBV27 with TRBJ2-3; D is perhaps TRBD2 (5 bases). The CDR3 consists of 16 residues. V dropped 6 bases and J dropped 2 bases, with 18 bases sitting between them. The germline V gene has CDR1 MNHEY and CDR2 SMNVEV (reference sequence).

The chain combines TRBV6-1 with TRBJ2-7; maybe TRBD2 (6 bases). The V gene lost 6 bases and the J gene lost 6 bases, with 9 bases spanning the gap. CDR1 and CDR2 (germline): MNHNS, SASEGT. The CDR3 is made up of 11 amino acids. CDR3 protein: CASRVGGEQYF. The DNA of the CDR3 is TGTGCCAGCAGAGTCGGGGGCGAGCAGTACTTC.

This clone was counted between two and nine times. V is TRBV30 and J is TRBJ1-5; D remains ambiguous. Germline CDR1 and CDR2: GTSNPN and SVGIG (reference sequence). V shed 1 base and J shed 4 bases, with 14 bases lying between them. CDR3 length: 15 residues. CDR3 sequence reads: CAWSAVGRVNQPQHF. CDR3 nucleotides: TGTGCCTGGAGTGCAGTAGGCAGAGTAAATCAGCCCCAGCATTTT.

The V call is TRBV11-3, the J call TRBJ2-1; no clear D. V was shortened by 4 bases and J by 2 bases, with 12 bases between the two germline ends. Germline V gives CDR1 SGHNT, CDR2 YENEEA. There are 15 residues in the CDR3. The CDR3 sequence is CASSSSGGPYNEQFF. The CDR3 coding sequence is TGTGCCAGCAGCTCCTCCGGCGGACCCTACAATGAGCAGTTCTTC.

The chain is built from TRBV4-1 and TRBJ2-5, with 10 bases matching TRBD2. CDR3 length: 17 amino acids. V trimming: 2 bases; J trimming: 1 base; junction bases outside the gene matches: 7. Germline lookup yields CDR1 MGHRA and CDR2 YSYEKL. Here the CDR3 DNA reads TGCGCCAGCAGCCAATTACTAGCGGGGATCCTCCAAGAGACCCAGTACTTC. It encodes CASSQLLAGILQETQYF.

The CDR3 reads CASSIDRGSVSGYTF. The CDR3 region has the DNA TGTGCCAGTAGTATAGATCGGGGTTCGGTCTCTGGCTACACCTTC. The rearrangement uses TRBV19 and TRBJ1-2; D unclear. Per the germline V gene, CDR1 is LNHDA and CDR2 is SQIVND (reference sequence). The germline V and J ends were trimmed by 0 bases and 7 bases, with 15 bases remaining between them. CDR3 length: 15 residues.

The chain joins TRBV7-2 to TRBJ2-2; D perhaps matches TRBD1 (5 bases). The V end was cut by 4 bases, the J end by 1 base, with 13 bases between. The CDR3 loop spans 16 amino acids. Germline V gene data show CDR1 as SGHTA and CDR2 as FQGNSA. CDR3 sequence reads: CASSSIGAGNTGELFF. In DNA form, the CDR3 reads TGTGCCAGCAGCTCCATTGGGGCAGGGAACACCGGGGAGCTGTTTTTT.

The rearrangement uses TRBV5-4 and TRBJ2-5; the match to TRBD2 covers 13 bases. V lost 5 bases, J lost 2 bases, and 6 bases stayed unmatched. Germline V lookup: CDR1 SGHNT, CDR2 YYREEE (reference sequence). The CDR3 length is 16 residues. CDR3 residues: CASSLLAGGLQETQYF. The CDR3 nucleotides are TGTGCCAGCAGTTTACTAGCGGGAGGGCTTCAAGAGACCCAGTACTTC.

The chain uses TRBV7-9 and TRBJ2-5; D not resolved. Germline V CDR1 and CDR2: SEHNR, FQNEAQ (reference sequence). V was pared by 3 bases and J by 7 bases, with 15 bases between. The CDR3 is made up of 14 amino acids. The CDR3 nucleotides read TGTGCCAGCAGCTTGGAGTCGCCCGGCGGGACCCAGTACTTC. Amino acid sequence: CASSLESPGGTQYF.

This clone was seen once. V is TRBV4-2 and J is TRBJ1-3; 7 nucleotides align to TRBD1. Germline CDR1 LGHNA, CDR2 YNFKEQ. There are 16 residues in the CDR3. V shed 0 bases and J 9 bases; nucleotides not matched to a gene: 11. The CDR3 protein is CASSQDSGQAGSTIYF. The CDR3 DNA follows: TGTGCCAGCAGCCAAGACTCCGGACAGGCCGGGAGCACCATATATTTT.

CDR3 in amino acids: CASSDLRVALYNEQFF. Written as DNA, the CDR3 is TGTGCCAGCAGCGACCTACGGGTCGCGCTCTACAATGAGCAGTTCTTC. The chain couples TRBV9 to TRBJ2-1; D not certain. The CDR3 is made up of 16 amino acids. Germline V gives CDR1 SGDLS, CDR2 YYNGEE. V was pared by 3 bases and J by 3 bases, with 16 bases between.

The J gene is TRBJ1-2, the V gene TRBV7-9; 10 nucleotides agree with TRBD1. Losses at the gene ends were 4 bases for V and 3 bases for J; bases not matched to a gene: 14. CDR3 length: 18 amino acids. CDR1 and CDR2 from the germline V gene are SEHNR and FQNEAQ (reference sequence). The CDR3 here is CASSSQGQGIIRDYGYTF. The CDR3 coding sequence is TGTGCCAGCAGCTCACAGGGACAGGGGATTATACGTGACTATGGCTACACCTTC.

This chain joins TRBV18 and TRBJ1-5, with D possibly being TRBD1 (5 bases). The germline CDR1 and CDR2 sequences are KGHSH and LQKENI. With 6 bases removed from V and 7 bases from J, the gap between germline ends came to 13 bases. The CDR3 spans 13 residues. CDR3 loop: CASSRGFGQPQHF. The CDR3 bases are TGTGCCAGCTCCCGGGGGTTCGGGCAGCCCCAGCATTTT.

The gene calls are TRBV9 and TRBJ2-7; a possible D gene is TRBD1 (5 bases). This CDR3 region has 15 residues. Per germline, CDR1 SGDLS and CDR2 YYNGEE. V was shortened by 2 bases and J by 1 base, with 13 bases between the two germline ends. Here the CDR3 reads CASSVRVFESYEQYF. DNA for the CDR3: TGTGCCAGCAGCGTCAGGGTTTTTGAATCCTACGAGCAGTACTTC.

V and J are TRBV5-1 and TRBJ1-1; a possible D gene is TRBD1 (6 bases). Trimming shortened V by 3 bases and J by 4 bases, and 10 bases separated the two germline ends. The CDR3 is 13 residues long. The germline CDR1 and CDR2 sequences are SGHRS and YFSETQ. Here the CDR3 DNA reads TGCGCCAGCAGCTCACAGGGAGTCACTGAAGCTTTCTTT. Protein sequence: CASSSQGVTEAFF.

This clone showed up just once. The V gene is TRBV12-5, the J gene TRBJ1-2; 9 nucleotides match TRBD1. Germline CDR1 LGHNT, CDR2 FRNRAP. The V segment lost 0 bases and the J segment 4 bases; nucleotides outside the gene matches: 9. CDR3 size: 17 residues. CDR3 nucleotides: TGTGCTAGTGGTTTGGTCGTTGGACAGGGGTCGGTCTATGGCTACACCTTC. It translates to CASGLVVGQGSVYGYTF.

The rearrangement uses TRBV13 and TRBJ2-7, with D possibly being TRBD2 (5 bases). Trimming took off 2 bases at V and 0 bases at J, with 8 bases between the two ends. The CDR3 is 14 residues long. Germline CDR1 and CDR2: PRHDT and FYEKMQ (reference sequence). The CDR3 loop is CASSLIRDSYEQYF. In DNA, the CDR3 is TGTGCCAGCAGCTTAATCCGGGACTCCTACGAGCAGTACTTC.

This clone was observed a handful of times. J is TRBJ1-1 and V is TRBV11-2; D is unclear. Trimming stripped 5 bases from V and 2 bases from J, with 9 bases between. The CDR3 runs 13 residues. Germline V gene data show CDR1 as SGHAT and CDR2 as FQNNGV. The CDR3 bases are TGTGCCAGCAGCCCCGACCCAAACACTGAAGCTTTCTTT. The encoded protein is CASSPDPNTEAFF.